Listed here is a single T cell receptor (beta chain). The antigen remains undetermined. Germline V lookup: CDR1 PRHDT, CDR2 FYEKMQ (reference sequence). The V gene end was trimmed by 4 bases and the J gene end by 5 bases; junction bases not matched to a gene: 6. This CDR3 comprises 15 residues. The record originates from a study of identical twins' blood T cells. Findings of the study overall: Out-of-frame TCRbeta clonotypes reportedly had markedly more similar V usage in twins than unrelated donors.

TCRdb re-called the 5' RACE reads through MiXCR, storing one row per CDR3 protein. The sample yields 300,000 to 450,000 distinct CDR3 sequences, 28% seen once. The sequencing sample was made of PBMCs. This TCR came from a woman between 18 and 49 years old in good health. The chain is built from TRBV13 and TRBJ1-5; TRBD1 agrees at 9 bases. CDR3 nucleotides: TGTGCCAGCAGCTCCGGGACAGGGAGGGATCAGCCCCAGCATTTT. This codes for CASSSGTGRDQPQHF. The whole variable domain, filled in from reference TRBV13 and TRBJ1-5, reads AAGVIQSPRHLIKEKRETATLKCYPIPRHDTVYWYQQGPGQDPQFLISFYEKMQSDKGSIPDRFSAQQFSDYHSELNMSSLELGDSALYFCASSSGTGRDQPQHFGDGTRLSIL.